A selection of T cell receptor beta chains follows, all from one sample in a study of identical twins. TCRdb called the 5' RACE reads again in MiXCR, with one record for every CDR3 protein. The sample lists hundreds of thousands of distinct CDR3 sequences, about 20% occurring once. In addition, the sample was reused for a study of T cells expressing NK-cell markers.

Sequenced material: PBMCs. Every receptor here comes from a woman in her late teens or twenties in good health. CDR3s include the opening cysteine and the closing phenylalanine or tryptophan. Each record gives: V gene, J gene, clone size, D gene, CDR3 DNA, CDR3 protein. D genes are given only for firm matches. The size of a clone is reported for some rows only, either as once, few or many, or as a class for expanded clones.

TRBV7-9	TRBJ2-6	NA	NA	TGTGCCAGCAGCGCATACCAACAGGTCTCTGGGGCCAACGTCCTGACTTTC	CASSAYQQVSGANVLTF
TRBV29-1	TRBJ2-7	many	NA	TGCAGCGTCCAACTCGGTACCTACGAGCAGTACTTC	CSVQLGTYEQYF
TRBV9	TRBJ1-6	many	NA	TGTGCCAGCAGCGTAGAACAGGGAGGATCACCCCTCCACTTT	CASSVEQGGSPLHF
TRBV6-5	TRBJ2-2	once	NA	TGTGCCAGCAAAGGGAGCACCGGGGAGCTGTTTTTT	CASKGSTGELFF
TRBV29-1	TRBJ2-2	few	NA	TGCAGCGTCCTCTCCGGGCCCCAGGGTGTCACCGGGGAGCTGTTTTTT	CSVLSGPQGVTGELFF
TRBV5-1	TRBJ2-1	few	NA	TGCGCCAGCAGCTTGACCAGGGCACATGAGCAGTTCTTC	CASSLTRAHEQFF
TRBV7-2	TRBJ2-2	NA	NA	TGTGCCAGCAGCTTACGTAAGACAGGCCCGAACACCGGGGAGCTGTTTTTT	CASSLRKTGPNTGELFF
TRBV7-2	TRBJ1-2	few	TRBD1	TGTGCCAGCAGCCCCCGACAGGGGGCTACGAGTGGCTACACCTTC	CASSPRQGATSGYTF
TRBV11-1	TRBJ2-1	few	NA	TGTGCCAGCAGCTTAGCGCAGTATCGGAGAGAAATAGATAATGAGCAGTTCTTC	CASSLAQYRREIDNEQFF
TRBV5-6	TRBJ2-1	many	NA	TGTGCCAGCAGCTTTGGGACGACCAATGAGCAGTTCTTC	CASSFGTTNEQFF
TRBV20-1	TRBJ2-1	few	NA	TGCAGTGCTAGAGTCCCCGACCTAAGCAGGGCTCCCTACAATGAGCAGTTCTTC	CSARVPDLSRAPYNEQFF
TRBV7-2	TRBJ2-7	NA	NA	TGTGCCAGCAGCTTGATCGGCACCTCCTCCTACGAGCAGTACTTC	CASSLIGTSSYEQYF
TRBV10-1	TRBJ2-7	many	NA	TGCGCCAGCAGTGAGTCAACGGGGCTGCAGGAGCAGTACTTC	CASSESTGLQEQYF
TRBV20-1	TRBJ2-1	few	NA	TGCAGTGCTAGCATAACGTCCAGCTACAATGAGCAGTTCTTC	CSASITSSYNEQFF
TRBV7-9	TRBJ2-1	few	NA	TGTGCCAGCAGCTTACTGACGCCAGAGCAGTTCTTC	CASSLLTPEQFF
TRBV11-1	TRBJ2-6	NA	NA	TGTGCCAGCAGCTTAGAAACCGACCTTAACGCTGGGGCCAACGTCCTGACTTTC	CASSLETDLNAGANVLTF
TRBV20-1	TRBJ2-3	NA	TRBD2	TGCAGTGCTAGTCTCAGCGGGGGCACAGATACGCAGTATTTT	CSASLSGGTDTQYF
TRBV6-2/TRBV6-3	TRBJ2-2	few	NA	TGTGCCAGCAGTTACTTCAGGGGACGAGACACCGGGGAGCTGTTTTTT	CASSYFRGRDTGELFF
TRBV12-3/TRBV12-4	TRBJ2-5	NA	NA	TGTGCCAGCAGTCCGGGACTCCCTTGGGAGACCCAGTACTTC	CASSPGLPWETQYF
TRBV10-1	TRBJ2-3	NA	NA	TGCGCCAGCAGTAGGACAGCATCAGATACGCAGTATTTT	CASSRTASDTQYF
TRBV7-2	TRBJ2-1	few	TRBD2	TGTGCCAGCAGCAAGCTAGCGGGAGGCTCCTACAATGAGCAGTTCTTC	CASSKLAGGSYNEQFF
TRBV12-3/TRBV12-4	TRBJ1-1	NA	NA	TGTGCCAGCGCCGAAAACTTGGGCACTGAAGCTTTCTTT	CASAENLGTEAFF
TRBV10-3	TRBJ2-5	NA	TRBD1	TGTGCCATCAGTGGGGCAGGGGGACAAGAGACCCAGTACTTC	CAISGAGGQETQYF
TRBV7-9	TRBJ2-7	NA	NA	TGTGCCAGCAGCTTAGGGAAATGGGACATCGACTACGAGCAGTACTTC	CASSLGKWDIDYEQYF
TRBV12-3/TRBV12-4	TRBJ1-3	NA	NA	TGTGCCAGCAGTTTATACGGCGGCTCTGGAAACACCATATATTTT	CASSLYGGSGNTIYF
TRBV20-1	TRBJ2-7	NA	NA	TGCAGTGCTAGAGCCCCCGACAGTTACGAGCAGTACTTC	CSARAPDSYEQYF
TRBV7-2	TRBJ2-1	few	NA	TGTGCCAGCAGCTTAGGTCCCCTCGGGTACAATGAGCAGTTCTTC	CASSLGPLGYNEQFF
TRBV29-1	TRBJ1-2	few	NA	TGCAGCGTTGGCACCCAGCAGGGTTTTGGCTACACCTTC	CSVGTQQGFGYTF
TRBV7-9	TRBJ2-7	NA	TRBD1	TGTGCCAGCAGCTTAGCGTCCGGGACAGGGAACCACGAGCAGTACTTC	CASSLASGTGNHEQYF
TRBV4-2	TRBJ2-5	NA	NA	TGTGCCAGCAGCCAAGAAATAGCGAGCGAGACCCAGTACTTC	CASSQEIASETQYF
TRBV4-2	TRBJ1-1	NA	NA	TGTGCCAGCAGCCAAGGAGGAGGAGGTGAGAACACTGAAGCTTTCTTT	CASSQGGGGENTEAFF
TRBV7-9	TRBJ2-5	many	NA	TGTGCCAGCAGCTTAGTCCAGCTAAGTCAAGAGACCCAGTACTTC	CASSLVQLSQETQYF
TRBV5-1	TRBJ2-6	NA	TRBD1	TGCGCCAGCAGCTGGGGACAGGGGGCTGGGGCCAACGTCCTGACTTTC	CASSWGQGAGANVLTF
TRBV12-3/TRBV12-4	TRBJ1-6	many	TRBD1	TGTGCCAGCAGCGGACAGGTTTGGGGTTCACCCCTCCACTTT	CASSGQVWGSPLHF
TRBV23-1	TRBJ1-4	few	NA	TGCGCCAGCAGTCTTAAGATATTTAATGAAAAACTGTTTTTT	CASSLKIFNEKLFF
TRBV7-2	TRBJ2-7	NA	TRBD1	TGTGCCAGCAGCGTAACCGGGACAGGGGTGTACGAGCAGTACTTC	CASSVTGTGVYEQYF
TRBV12-3/TRBV12-4	TRBJ2-4	NA	NA	TGTGCCAGCAGAGGTAATGGCGACAAAAACATTCAGTACTTC	CASRGNGDKNIQYF
TRBV20-1	TRBJ2-1	NA	NA	TGCAGTGCTAGAACCGGGACTGAGCAGTTCTTC	CSARTGTEQFF
TRBV12-3/TRBV12-4	TRBJ1-1	few	TRBD1	TGTGCCAGCAGTATTGGGACAGCCAACACTGAAGCTTTCTTT	CASSIGTANTEAFF
TRBV5-1	TRBJ2-7	NA	NA	TGCGCCAGCAGCTTCCGTAAGAGGGGCTTGCAGTACTTC	CASSFRKRGLQYF
TRBV5-1	TRBJ1-2	NA	TRBD1	TGCGCCAGCAGCTTGGAGACAGGGAATGGCTACACCTTC	CASSLETGNGYTF
TRBV12-3/TRBV12-4	TRBJ2-1	NA	TRBD2	TGTGCCAGCAGTTCGTTAGCGGGGCCACTCAATGTGCAGTTCTTC	CASSSLAGPLNVQFF
TRBV9	TRBJ2-6	once	NA	TGTGCCAGCAGCGGAACAGGGGAGGTCGGGGCCAACGTCCTGACTTTC	CASSGTGEVGANVLTF
TRBV25-1	TRBJ2-3	NA	TRBD2	TGTGCCAGCAGTCCACGTTTGCGGGGGGGCGCAGATACGCAGTATTTT	CASSPRLRGGADTQYF
TRBV20-1	TRBJ2-6	NA	TRBD1	TGCAGTGCTAGAGGGCGGGACAGGTTGTATGGGGCCAACGTCCTGACTTTC	CSARGRDRLYGANVLTF
TRBV13	TRBJ2-7	NA	NA	TGTGCCAGCAGCCGCACAAGTTTGGGGACACGGACCTACGAGCAGTACTTC	CASSRTSLGTRTYEQYF
TRBV7-7	TRBJ2-7	many	NA	TGTGCTAGCAGCCCGACTAGTTCCACCTCCTACGAGCAGTACTTC	CASSPTSSTSYEQYF
TRBV5-1	TRBJ1-4	NA	NA	TGCGCCAGCAGGGGCAGGACGACAACTAATGAAAAACTGTTTTTT	CASRGRTTTNEKLFF